The present T cell receptor beta chain was sequenced within a study of CD8 T cells in Susac syndrome. Across the whole study: Patients with Susac syndrome were, at the time of blood collection, therapy-naive, maintained on corticosteroids, or maintained on intravenous immunoglobulin alone.

An amount of RNA that ranged from about 0.45 to 1 ug was reverse transcribed with random hexamers. Amplification of TCR beta CDR3 by immunoSEQ multiplex PCR spanned 54 Vbeta and 13 Jbeta. Via MiXCR, TCRdb re-called the immunoSEQ multiplex PCR reads, giving one row per CDR3 protein. In the table there are around 79,000 distinct CDR3 sequences, approximately 95% of which are singletons. About this clonotype: Its specificity is unknown.

General study points: Clonal CD8+ expansion in Susac was highest in TEMRA cells and active patients.

The authors negatively isolated CD8+ and CD4+ T cells and FACS-enriched TEMRA cells. Germline V gives CDR1 MNHEY, CDR2 SMNVEV (reference sequence). The CDR3 is 11 residues long. The V end was cut by 3 bases, the J end by 6 bases, with 6 bases between. This chain joins TRBV27 and TRBJ2-7; no clear D gene. Sequencing was done on a sample of CD8+ T cells from PBMCs. The sequence was collected from a human donor with Susac syndrome. The DNA of the CDR3 is TGTGCCAGCAGTTTCGGCCTCGAGCAGTACTTC. Protein product: CASSFGLEQYF.